This T cell receptor (beta chain) is drawn from a study of neoadjuvant anti-PD-1 for oral cavity cancer. Findings and caveats of the study: After neoadjuvant nivolumab, PBMC T cell clonality was significantly higher in non-responders than responders.

Sequencing was performed with immunoSEQ multiplex PCR; in TCRdb, only in-frame clones are kept and a portion is missing. The table shows roughly 13,000 clones, with about 73% occurring only once. The time point here: after neoadjuvant nivolumab, at surgical resection. This CDR3 is built from 13 residues. CDR1 LNHDA and CDR2 SQIVND come from the germline V gene (reference sequence). The V end was cut by 7 bases, the J end by 6 bases, with 15 bases between. Concerning this clone: Its specificity is unknown.

The chain recombines TRBV19 with TRBJ1-1; no definite D call. The sample in question was PBMCs, obtained after nivolumab (anti-PD-1) treatment. The sequence derives from a person aged 40 to 85 with oral cavity squamous cell carcinoma. CDR3 bases: TGTGCCAGTACCCTAGGGCGAGGAGCTGAAGCTTTCTTT. Translated, it gives CASTLGRGAEAFF.